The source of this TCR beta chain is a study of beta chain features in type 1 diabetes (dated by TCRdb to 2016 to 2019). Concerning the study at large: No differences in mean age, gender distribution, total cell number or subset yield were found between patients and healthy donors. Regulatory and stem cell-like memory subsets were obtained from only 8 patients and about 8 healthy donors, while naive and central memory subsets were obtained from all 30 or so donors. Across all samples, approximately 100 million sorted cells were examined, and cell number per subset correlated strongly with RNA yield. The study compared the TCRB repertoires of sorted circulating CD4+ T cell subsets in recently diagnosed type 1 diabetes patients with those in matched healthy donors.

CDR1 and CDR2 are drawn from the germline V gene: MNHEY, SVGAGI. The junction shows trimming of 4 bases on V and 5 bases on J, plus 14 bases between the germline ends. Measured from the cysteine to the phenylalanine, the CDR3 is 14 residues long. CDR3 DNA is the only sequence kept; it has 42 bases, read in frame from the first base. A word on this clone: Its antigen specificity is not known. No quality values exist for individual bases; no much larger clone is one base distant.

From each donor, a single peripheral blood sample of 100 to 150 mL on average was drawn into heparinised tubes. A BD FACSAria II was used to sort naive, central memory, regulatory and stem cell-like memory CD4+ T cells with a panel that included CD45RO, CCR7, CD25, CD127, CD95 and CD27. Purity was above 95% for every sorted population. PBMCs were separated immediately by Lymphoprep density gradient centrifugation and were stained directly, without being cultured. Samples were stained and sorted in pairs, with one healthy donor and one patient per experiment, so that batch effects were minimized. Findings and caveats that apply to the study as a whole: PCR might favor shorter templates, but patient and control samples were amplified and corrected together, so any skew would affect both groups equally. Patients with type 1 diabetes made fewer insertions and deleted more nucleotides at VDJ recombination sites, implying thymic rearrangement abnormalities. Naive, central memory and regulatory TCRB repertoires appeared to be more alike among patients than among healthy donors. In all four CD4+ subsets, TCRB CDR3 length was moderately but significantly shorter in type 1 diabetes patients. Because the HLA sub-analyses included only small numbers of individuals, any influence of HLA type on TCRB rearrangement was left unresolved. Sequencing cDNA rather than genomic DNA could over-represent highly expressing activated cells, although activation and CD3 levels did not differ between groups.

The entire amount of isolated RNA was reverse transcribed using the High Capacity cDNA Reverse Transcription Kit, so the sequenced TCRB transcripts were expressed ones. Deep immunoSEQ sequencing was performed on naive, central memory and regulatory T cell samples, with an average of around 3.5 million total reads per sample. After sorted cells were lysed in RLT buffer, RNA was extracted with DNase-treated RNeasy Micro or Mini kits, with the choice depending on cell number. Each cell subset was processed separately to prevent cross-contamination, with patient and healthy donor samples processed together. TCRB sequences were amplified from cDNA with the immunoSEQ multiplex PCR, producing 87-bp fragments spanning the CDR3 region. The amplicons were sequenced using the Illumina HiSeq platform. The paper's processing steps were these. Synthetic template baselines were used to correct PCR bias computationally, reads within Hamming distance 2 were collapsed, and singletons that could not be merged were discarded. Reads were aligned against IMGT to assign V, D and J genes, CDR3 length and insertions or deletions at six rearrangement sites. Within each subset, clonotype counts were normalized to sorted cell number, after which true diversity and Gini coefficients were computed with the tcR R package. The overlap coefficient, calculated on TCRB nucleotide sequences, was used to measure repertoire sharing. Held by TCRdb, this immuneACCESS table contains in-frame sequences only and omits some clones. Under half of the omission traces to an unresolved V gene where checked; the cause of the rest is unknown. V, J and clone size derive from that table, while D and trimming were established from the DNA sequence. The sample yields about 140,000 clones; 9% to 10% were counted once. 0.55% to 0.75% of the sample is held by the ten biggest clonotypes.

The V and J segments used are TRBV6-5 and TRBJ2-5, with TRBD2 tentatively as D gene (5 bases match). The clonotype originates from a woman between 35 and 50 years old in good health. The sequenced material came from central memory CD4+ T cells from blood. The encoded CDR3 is CASSSWNRRETQYF. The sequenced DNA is TGTGCCAGCAGTTCCTGGAACCGGAGGGAGACCCAGTACTTC.